This TCR beta chain was recorded in a study of blood T cell repertoires in COVID-19. In the study overall: PBMCs, B-cell-depleted T cells, or T cells provided the cDNA or gDNA that made up the material.

Clones were read by immunoSEQ multiplex PCR, and TCRdb kept only the in-frame ones, dropping some. The sample lists about 93,000 clones; 80% were seen once. This CDR3 has 18 residues. Trimming pared 0 bases from V and 0 bases from J, leaving 17 bases between. Germline V gene sequence: CDR1 SGHRS, CDR2 YFSETQ. Sequencing used peripheral blood. The chain combines TRBV5-1 with TRBJ2-3; weak D call: TRBD2 (6 bases). This TCR was sampled from a human donor in a cohort sampled during active COVID-19. This chain's CDR3 is CASSLVAVRRGSTDTQYF. In nucleotides, the CDR3 is TGCGCCAGCAGCTTGGTGGCGGTCAGGAGGGGAAGCACAGATACGCAGTATTTT.